The rows below give T cell receptor beta chains drawn from one sample of a study of blood T cell repertoires in COVID-19. Measured with immunoSEQ multiplex PCR; TCRdb has only the in-frame clones, and not every one. Altogether just over 300,000 clones are present, 87% being singletons, with the ten largest covering about 2%. Material: peripheral blood. These receptor sequences come from a man aged 18 to 29 with active or convalescent COVID-19. The conserved cysteine and the conserved F or W are not part of the CDR3 here.

V: TRBV6-5; J: TRBJ1-4; CDR3: ASSRTMRNEKLF
V: TRBV7-9; J: TRBJ2-5; CDR3: ASSLLAGGQETQY
V: TRBV9; J: TRBJ2-6; CDR3: ASSPPRGEPGANVLT
V: TRBV25-1; J: TRBJ1-6; CDR3: ASSESDRYNSPLH
V: TRBV30; J: TRBJ1-2; CDR3: ASCLEVAPTSDYGYT
V: TRBV27; J: TRBJ1-5; CDR3: ASSIRQNQPQH
V: TRBV5-1; J: TRBJ2-3; CDR3: ASGNSGRAGDTQY
V: TRBV5-6; J: TRBJ2-7; CDR3: ASSLTSGRAAEQY
V: TRBV7-8; J: TRBJ1-5; CDR3: ASSLVAGGNQPQH
V: TRBV4-1; J: TRBJ2-5; CDR3: ASSQVWDRGETQY
V: TRBV19; J: TRBJ2-2; CDR3: ASTYLRLAGDTGELF
V: TRBV4-1; J: TRBJ2-7; CDR3: ASSQAGAYEQY
V: TRBV2; J: TRBJ1-2; CDR3: ASSERSGNYGYT
V: TRBV12-3/TRBV12-4; J: TRBJ2-1; CDR3: ASSHGTSEQF
V: TRBV2; J: TRBJ1-1; CDR3: ASRGAEAF
V: TRBV2; J: TRBJ1-5; CDR3: ASSEGDGGSGNQPQH
V: TRBV12-3/TRBV12-4; J: TRBJ2-5; CDR3: ASRDSGRETQY
V: TRBV11-1; J: TRBJ2-7; CDR3: ASSLGQGLWEQY
V: TRBV28; J: TRBJ1-6; CDR3: ASSFEGTNSPLH
V: TRBV28; J: TRBJ2-7; CDR3: ASSPRLAGVREQY
V: TRBV5-1; J: TRBJ2-7; CDR3: ASSLGYGDRANEQY
V: TRBV6-1; J: TRBJ1-5; CDR3: ASSESGNQPQH
V: TRBV6-5; J: TRBJ1-3; CDR3: ASSYSISGNTIY
V: TRBV24-1; J: TRBJ2-1; CDR3: ATSAQSGRGRDEQF
V: TRBV19; J: TRBJ2-3; CDR3: ASRTGTSGSMADTQY
V: TRBV5-6; J: TRBJ2-1; CDR3: ASSGPGLAYNEQF
V: TRBV5-6; J: TRBJ2-2; CDR3: ASSLWYSLSTGELF
V: TRBV4-1; J: TRBJ2-3; CDR3: ASSGKVLALSTDTQY
V: TRBV5-1; J: TRBJ1-6; CDR3: ASRGQGHSPLH
V: TRBV15; J: TRBJ2-2; CDR3: ATSSGQGLDTGELF
V: TRBV4-3; J: TRBJ2-7; CDR3: ASSQGLAGGYEQY
V: TRBV13; J: TRBJ2-3; CDR3: ASSPQGLADTQY
V: TRBV4-1; J: TRBJ1-5; CDR3: ASSGTGVGNQPQH
V: TRBV6-5; J: TRBJ2-5; CDR3: ASRPGTPQETQY
V: TRBV13; J: TRBJ2-2; CDR3: ASSEDAGQNTGELF
V: TRBV19; J: TRBJ2-7; CDR3: ASRLQGTGNEQY